The T cell receptor (beta chain) described here comes from a study of blood T cell repertoires in COVID-19. Study background: From T cells, B-cell-depleted T cells, or PBMCs came the material, which was cDNA or gDNA.

TCRdb keeps only in-frame clones here, not all; method: immunoSEQ multiplex PCR. Here the sample spans nearly 350,000 clones, more than 75% being singletons. The V gene end was trimmed by 4 bases and the J gene end by 7 bases; junction bases not matched to a gene: 8. The CDR3 runs to 15 residues. CDR1 and CDR2 (germline): SGHDT, YYEEEE. The sequenced sample was PBMCs or T cells enriched from blood (not recorded which). This sequence joins TRBV5-6 and TRBJ1-6; 7 bases are a match to TRBD1. The source of this sequence is a woman in her twenties or thirties who had recovered from COVID-19. Written as DNA, the CDR3 is TGTGCCAGCAGCGCGGGGACAGCGGACAATTCACCCCTCCACTTT. This codes for CASSAGTADNSPLHF.